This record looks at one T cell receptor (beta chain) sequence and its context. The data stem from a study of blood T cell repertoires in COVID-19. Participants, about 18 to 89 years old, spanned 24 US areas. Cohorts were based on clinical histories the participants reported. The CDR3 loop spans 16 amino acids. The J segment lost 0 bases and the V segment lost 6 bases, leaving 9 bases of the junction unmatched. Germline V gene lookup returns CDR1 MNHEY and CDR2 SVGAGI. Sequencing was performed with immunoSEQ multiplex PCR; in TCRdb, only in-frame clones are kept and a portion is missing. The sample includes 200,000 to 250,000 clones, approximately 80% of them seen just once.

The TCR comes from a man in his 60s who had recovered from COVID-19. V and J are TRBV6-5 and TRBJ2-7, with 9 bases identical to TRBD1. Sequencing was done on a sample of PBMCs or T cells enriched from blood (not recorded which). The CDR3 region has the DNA TGTGCCAGCAGCTACGGACAGGGGTTGAGCTCCTACGAGCAGTACTTC. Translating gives CASSYGQGLSSYEQYF.